A selection of T cell receptor beta chains follows, all from one sample in a study of blood T cell repertoires in COVID-19. Repertoires were generated with immunoSEQ multiplex PCR, while TCRdb's copy carries only in-frame clones and drops some. The data hold 120,000 or so clones, with about nine tenths observed a single time. Sequencing was done on a sample of peripheral blood. These receptors were taken from a man aged 40-55 years with acute or convalescent COVID-19. Both conserved end residues are part of each CDR3. D genes are given only for firm matches. Clone size is given for some rows only: seen once, a few or many times, or a class if the clone is expanded.

size,length,J,D,V,DNA,CDR3
.,11,TRBJ2-7,TRBD1,TRBV20-1,TGCAGTGCGGTACAGGGGAAAGAGCAGTACTTC,CSAVQGKEQYF
.,12,TRBJ1-1,.,TRBV18,TGTGCCAGCTCGAGTATGAACACTGAAGCTTTCTTT,CASSSMNTEAFF
few,14,TRBJ1-6,.,TRBV7-9,TGTGCCAGCAGCTACCCAGGGGATAATTCACCCCTCCACTTT,CASSYPGDNSPLHF
.,13,TRBJ1-1,.,TRBV30,TGTGCCTGGGCCTGGGCCGGGAGCACTGAAGCTTTCTTT,CAWAWAGSTEAFF
.,16,TRBJ2-3,TRBD2,TRBV30,TGTGCCTGGAGTGGAGGGGAAACGGGAGGGCCCGATACGCAGTATTTT,CAWSGGETGGPDTQYF
.,12,TRBJ2-1,TRBD1,TRBV29-1,TGCAGCGTCGACAGGGTGGATGATGAGCAGTTCTTC,CSVDRVDDEQFF
.,15,TRBJ2-5,TRBD2,TRBV4-1,TGCGCCAGCAGCCAAATAGAAGCGGGAGTTGAGACCCAGTACTTC,CASSQIEAGVETQYF
.,16,TRBJ2-3,.,TRBV6-1,TGTGCCAGCAGTGAAACTGGACTCTCCATCACAGATACGCAGTATTTT,CASSETGLSITDTQYF
.,15,TRBJ2-2,TRBD2,TRBV30,TGTGCCTGGAGTGGACTAGCGGTCATGACCGGGGAGCTGTTTTTT,CAWSGLAVMTGELFF
.,12,TRBJ1-5,.,TRBV5-6,TGTGCCAGCAGCTTCCTTAGCCAGCCCCAGCATTTT,CASSFLSQPQHF
many,14,TRBJ2-3,TRBD2,TRBV10-3,TGTGCCATCAGTGAGTCGTGGGGGGGAGATACGCAGTATTTT,CAISESWGGDTQYF
.,17,TRBJ1-4,TRBD1,TRBV27,TGTGCCAGCAGGAGCAGGGGGGATTTTGCAACTAATGAAAAACTGTTTTTT,CASRSRGDFATNEKLFF
.,12,TRBJ1-1,TRBD1,TRBV6-5,TGTGCCAGCAGTCCGAGGGACAGGGAAGCTTTCTTT,CASSPRDREAFF
.,13,TRBJ1-2,.,TRBV5-6,TGTGCCAGCAGCCTCCCTCGGGACTATGGCTACACCTTC,CASSLPRDYGYTF
.,16,TRBJ1-5,.,TRBV6-1,TGTGCCAGCAGTGATATCGTTGGGCAGGGGAGTCAGCCCCAGCATTTT,CASSDIVGQGSQPQHF
.,14,TRBJ1-5,.,TRBV7-9,TGTGCCAGCAGCCCCGGACAGCCGGGACAGCCCCAGCATTTT,CASSPGQPGQPQHF
once,15,TRBJ1-5,.,TRBV6-2/TRBV6-3,TGTGCCAGCAGTTACTGGCAGGGGCGGGATCAGCCCCAGCATTTT,CASSYWQGRDQPQHF
.,19,TRBJ2-3,TRBD2,TRBV30,TGTGCCTGGAGTGTAAACCCCGGGGGGGCGAGCATCAGCACAGATACGCAGTATTTT,CAWSVNPGGASISTDTQYF
.,17,TRBJ1-1,.,TRBV5-8,TGTGCCAGCAGCTTGGACCAGGCGCTATTCATGAACACTGAAGCTTTCTTT,CASSLDQALFMNTEAFF
.,15,TRBJ2-7,TRBD2,TRBV27,TGTGCCAGCAGTTCCCCCCGAAGCGGGGGGTACGAGCAGTACTTC,CASSSPRSGGYEQYF
.,15,TRBJ2-5,TRBD2,TRBV3-1/TRBV3-2,TGTGCCAGCAGCCGTGTCGGGGGGGCTTGGGAGACCCAGTACTTC,CASSRVGGAWETQYF
.,12,TRBJ1-2,TRBD1,TRBV6-5,TGTGCCAGCAGTTACGCAGGGGGTGACTACACCTTC,CASSYAGGDYTF
.,15,TRBJ1-2,TRBD1,TRBV2,TGTGCCAGCAGTGAAGCGCGAGACAGGGGGCTCGGCTACACCTTC,CASSEARDRGLGYTF
.,14,TRBJ2-3,.,TRBV2,TGTGCCGCACAGCTAGCGCAGAACACAGATACGCAGTATTTT,CAAQLAQNTDTQYF
.,13,TRBJ2-2,.,TRBV2,TGTGCCAGCAGTGAAGCGAGAAGCGGGGAGCTGTTTTTT,CASSEARSGELFF
.,16,TRBJ2-6,.,TRBV19,TGTGCCAGTAGAATGGACAGCCTCTCTGGGGCCAACGTCCTGACTTTC,CASRMDSLSGANVLTF
few,18,TRBJ2-7,TRBD2,TRBV30,TGTGCCTGGAGTTTTTTTACGGGGGGGTTCCATCGATCCTACGAGCAGTACTTC,CAWSFFTGGFHRSYEQYF
.,13,TRBJ2-5,.,TRBV24-1,TGTGCCACCAGCGAGGGTGGGTATGAGACCCAGTACTTC,CATSEGGYETQYF
.,16,TRBJ2-3,TRBD2,TRBV9,TGTGCCAGCAGCCCTACAACTAGCGGGGGGGCAGATACGCAGTATTTT,CASSPTTSGGADTQYF
.,15,TRBJ1-1,TRBD1,TRBV5-8,TGTGCCAGCGGAATCTGGACAGGGTTATCAACTGAAGCTTTCTTT,CASGIWTGLSTEAFF
.,13,TRBJ1-2,.,TRBV6-5,TGTGCCAGCAGTTGGACGGGGAACTATGGCTACACCTTC,CASSWTGNYGYTF